This T cell receptor (beta chain) was found in a study of blood T cell repertoires in COVID-19. Study at large: PBMCs, B-cell-depleted T cells, or T cells provided the cDNA or gDNA that made up the material.

The CDR3 runs 12 residues. V shed 6 bases and J shed 7 bases, with 10 bases lying between them. Per germline, CDR1 MNHEY and CDR2 SMNVEV (reference sequence). Source study methods: Amplification from reference gene primers served as the basis for estimated nucleated cell counts. Sequencing was performed with immunoSEQ multiplex PCR; in TCRdb, only in-frame clones are kept and a portion is missing. V, J and clone size were drawn from that table, and D and trimming were deduced from the DNA. Of about 78,000 clones detected, around 91% appear once; the ten largest clones hold under 1.1%. The sequence was collected from a woman aged 45-65 years in a cohort sampled during active COVID-19. The gene calls are TRBV27 and TRBJ2-1; no reliable D call. Sequencing used peripheral blood. The CDR3 sequence is CASSEHGNEQFF. The CDR3 DNA sequence: TGTGCCAGCAGCGAACACGGGAATGAGCAGTTCTTC.